The 21 T cell receptor beta chains presented below share a single source sample, sequenced in a study of OX40 agonist ivuxolimab in advanced cancers. TCRdb's table, derived via immunoSEQ multiplex PCR, lists solely in-frame clones and lacks some. Of 94,000 or so clones in the sample, approximately 80% were seen once. The input for sequencing was CD4+ or CD8+ T cells sorted from blood, taken in a trial of the OX40 agonist ivuxolimab. The receptors come from an adult with an advanced solid tumor such as melanoma, head and neck, liver or kidney cancer.

The V gene is TRBV11-2, the J gene TRBJ1-2; D is unclear. V was trimmed by 6 bases and J by 7 bases, leaving 15 bases between them. In germline, CDR1 is SGHAT, CDR2 FQNNGV. The CDR3 is 13 amino acids. CDR3 amino acids: CASRLSEGGGYTF. The CDR3 nucleotides are TGTGCCAGCAGGCTATCAGAGGGAGGTGGCTACACCTTC.

The chain is built from TRBV10-3 and TRBJ2-2; D is unclear. The V end was cut by 6 bases, the J end by 0 bases, with 8 bases between. This CDR3 is 14 amino acids long. Germline loops: CDR1 ENHRY, CDR2 SYGVKD. This chain's CDR3 is CAIRESANTGELFF. In DNA, the CDR3 is TGTGCCATCAGGGAATCCGCGAACACCGGGGAGCTGTTTTTT.

V and J are TRBV5-4 and TRBJ2-3; 7 nucleotides match TRBD1. V lost 0 bases, J lost 1 base, and 5 bases stayed unmatched. From germline, CDR1 is SGHNT and CDR2 YYREEE (reference sequence). CDR3 size: 16 residues. The CDR3 protein is CASSLVAGTGTDTQYF. The CDR3 DNA reads as TGTGCCAGCAGCTTGGTGGCTGGGACAGGCACAGATACGCAGTATTTT.

This chain links TRBV10-3 with TRBJ2-5; TRBD1 or TRBD2 may be the D gene (6 bases each). The CDR3 is 15 amino acids. Trimming left V 0 bases short and J 5 bases short, with 13 bases between. Germline V gene data show CDR1 as ENHRY and CDR2 as SYGVKD. The CDR3 region is CAISESRGASETQYF. The CDR3 DNA is TGTGCCATCAGTGAGTCGAGGGGGGCTTCGGAGACCCAGTACTTC.

CDR3: CASEGNQPQHF. In nucleotides, the CDR3 is TGTGCCAGCGAGGGGAATCAGCCCCAGCATTTT. The J gene is TRBJ1-5, the V gene TRBV28; possibly TRBD1 for D (5 bases). The ends were cut back, 8 bases at V and 4 bases at J, with 6 bases in the middle. This CDR3 is 11 amino acids long. Germline assignment: CDR1 MDHEN and CDR2 SYDVKM. Full variable domain (outside the CDR3, taken from reference TRBV28 and TRBJ1-5): DVKVTQSSRYLVKRTGEKVFLECVQDMDHENMFWYRQDPGLGLRLIYFSYDVKMKEKGDIPEGYSVSREKKERFSLILESASTNQTSMYLCASEGNQPQHFGDGTRLSIL.

The chain combines TRBV7-2 with TRBJ2-5, with 7 bases aligning to TRBD2. Unmatched junction bases numbered 4, after V lost 3 bases and J lost 0 bases. The V gene's germline CDR1 is SGHTA and CDR2 FQGNSA. This CDR3 region has 15 residues. The CDR3 DNA reads TGTGCCAGCAGCTTCGCGGGGGAGTACCAAGAGACCCAGTACTTC. Translating it yields CASSFAGEYQETQYF.

Only one count was recorded for this clone. CDR3 nucleotide sequence: TGTGCCAGCAGTCGAGGGGCAGGTAACACTGAAGCTTTCTTT. Translation gives CASSRGAGNTEAFF. The rearrangement uses TRBV27 and TRBJ1-1; D possibly corresponds to TRBD1 (5 bases). Germline V gene data show CDR1 as MNHEY and CDR2 as SMNVEV (reference sequence). CDR3 length equals 14 residues. Trimming took off 5 bases at V and 2 bases at J, with 12 bases between the two ends.

The genes are TRBV4-3 and TRBJ1-3; D is perhaps TRBD1 (6 bases). The V gene's germline CDR1 is LGHNA and CDR2 YSLEER. With 1 base removed from V and 3 bases from J, the gap between germline ends came to 13 bases. There are 16 residues in the CDR3. The DNA of the CDR3 is TGCGCCAGCAGCCAAGGTCTGGGGGCCCGTGGAAACACCATATATTTT. It yields the protein CASSQGLGARGNTIYF.

This chain uses TRBV6-4 with TRBJ1-2, with D unresolved. The CDR3 covers 13 residues. Germline lookup yields CDR1 MRHNA and CDR2 SNTAGT. V lost 4 bases and J lost 4, with 10 bases in between. The CDR3 DNA is TGTGCCAGCAGTGGCCCGGGTGTCTATGGCTACACCTTC. Protein sequence: CASSGPGVYGYTF.

The V call is TRBV28, the J call TRBJ1-2, with 9 bases that match TRBD1. The CDR3 has 15 amino acids. Unmatched junction bases numbered 5, after V lost 4 bases and J lost 2 bases. The germline CDR1 and CDR2 sequences are MDHEN and SYDVKM. The CDR3 region has the DNA TGTGCCAGCAGTTCCCAGACAGGGGGAAACTATGGCTACACCTTC. The encoded protein is CASSSQTGGNYGYTF.

The rearrangement joins TRBV4-3 to TRBJ2-3; D is perhaps TRBD1 or TRBD2 (5 bases each). This CDR3 has 14 residues. Germline lookup yields CDR1 LGHNA and CDR2 YSLEER. Trimming cost V 1 base and J 4 bases, with 9 bases left between them. The CDR3 nucleotides read TGCGCCAGCAGCCAAGCCGGGGCCCCAGATACGCAGTATTTT. As protein: CASSQAGAPDTQYF.

The rearrangement joins TRBV5-6 to TRBJ2-1; D is perhaps TRBD2 (5 bases). V lost 4 bases and J 5 bases, leaving 13 bases between the germline ends. Germline assignment: CDR1 SGHDT and CDR2 YYEEEE. This CDR3 spans 14 amino acids. CDR3 sequence: CASSQSWENNEQFF. The CDR3 region has the DNA TGTGCCAGCAGCCAGAGCTGGGAGAACAATGAGCAGTTCTTC. Full variable domain (rest looked up from reference TRBV5-6 and TRBJ2-1): DAGVTQSPTHLIKTRGQQVTLRCSPKSGHDTVSWYQQALGQGPQFIFQYYEEEERQRGNFPDRFSGHQFPNYSSELNVNALLLGDSALYLCASSQSWENNEQFFGPGTRLTVL.

The rearrangement links TRBV10-3 to TRBJ1-5; D unclear. CDR1 ENHRY and CDR2 SYGVKD come from the germline V gene. Trimming stripped 0 bases from V and 2 bases from J, with 5 bases between. CDR3 size: 14 residues. The CDR3, as DNA: TGTGCCATCAGTGAGTCGGCGGGCAATCAGCCCCAGCATTTT. As protein: CAISESAGNQPQHF.

This clone came up once. The chain uses TRBV9 and TRBJ2-1, with D perhaps given as TRBD1 or TRBD2 (5 bases each). The CDR3 is made up of 17 amino acids. Per germline, CDR1 SGDLS and CDR2 YYNGEE. Trimming stripped 0 bases from V and 2 bases from J, with 15 bases between. The CDR3 protein is CASSVEGRGATYNEQFF. DNA of the CDR3: TGTGCCAGCAGCGTAGAGGGAAGGGGAGCCACCTACAATGAGCAGTTCTTC.

CDR3 DNA: TGTGCCAGCAGTCTACCGCTTGACGGGACCAATGAGCAGTTCTTC. It codes for CASSLPLDGTNEQFF. The J gene is TRBJ2-1, the V gene TRBV28; the D gene could be TRBD1 or TRBD2 (5 bases each). CDR1 MDHEN and CDR2 SYDVKM come from the germline V gene. The V gene lost 5 bases and the J gene lost 6 bases, with 17 bases spanning the gap. There are 15 residues in the CDR3.

The chain employs TRBV28 and TRBJ2-3; D call uncertain. Germline V gene data show CDR1 as MDHEN and CDR2 as SYDVKM. The CDR3 sequence is 12 residues long. The V end was cut by 5 bases, the J end by 6 bases, with 9 bases between. CDR3 bases: TGTGCCAGCAGTCCACCTAGGGATACGCAGTATTTT. Encoded protein: CASSPPRDTQYF.

This clone was seen a handful of times. The V gene is TRBV6-1, the J gene TRBJ2-5, with D possibly TRBD1 on 6 matching bases. Germline V gene lookup returns CDR1 MNHNS and CDR2 SASEGT. This CDR3 is 13 amino acids long. Trimming stripped 6 bases from V and 5 bases from J, with 13 bases between. The CDR3 DNA follows: TGTGCCAGCAGAGGCAGGGGCAGGGAGACCCAGTACTTC. This translates into CASRGRGRETQYF.

This chain links TRBV11-3 with TRBJ2-4, with 8 positions matching TRBD2. This CDR3 is 14 amino acids long. The germline V gene encodes CDR1 SGHNT and CDR2 YENEEA. Trimming removed 5 bases from V and 7 bases from J; junction bases left unmatched: 7. CDR3 DNA: TGTGCCAGCAGCCCCGGGAGGGGCAGCAACATTCAGTACTTC. Translated, it gives CASSPGRGSNIQYF.

This chain joins TRBV7-2 and TRBJ1-1; a possible D gene is TRBD1 (6 bases). The V gene lost 1 base and the J gene lost 3 bases, with 12 bases spanning the gap. This CDR3 spans 15 amino acids. Germline V gives CDR1 SGHTA, CDR2 FQGNSA. CDR3 sequence (DNA): TGTGCCAGCAGCTTAGACGGGGGCTTCGACACTGAAGCTTTCTTT. Protein product: CASSLDGGFDTEAFF. The full variable domain, completed using reference TRBV7-2 and TRBJ1-1, is GAGVSQSPSNKVTEKGKDVELRCDPISGHTALYWYRQSLGQGLEFLIYFQGNSAPDKSGLPSDRFSAERTGGSVSTLTIQRTQQEDSAVYLCASSLDGGFDTEAFFGQGTRLTVV.

The CDR3 loop reads CASSLSQGVLYGYTF. Written as DNA, the CDR3 is TGTGCCAGCAGTTTATCGCAGGGGGTCCTCTATGGCTACACCTTC. The chain carries TRBV28 and TRBJ1-2; TRBD1 aligns across 7 bases. The germline V gene encodes CDR1 MDHEN and CDR2 SYDVKM. After removal of 1 base from V and 4 bases from J, the junction contained 6 bases not matched to a gene. The CDR3 is made up of 15 amino acids.

This clone was recorded once. The chain employs TRBV11-2 and TRBJ2-3; D unresolved. The V end was cut by 1 base, the J end by 1 base, with 12 bases between. The germline V gene has CDR1 SGHAT and CDR2 FQNNGV. The CDR3 runs 16 residues. The CDR3 coding sequence is TGTGCCAGCAGCTTAGTTCCGCTGGACGGCACAGATACGCAGTATTTT. Its translation is CASSLVPLDGTDTQYF. Looking up the rest from reference TRBV11-2 and TRBJ2-3 gives the full variable domain: EAGVAQSPRYKIIEKRQSVAFWCNPISGHATLYWYQQILGQGPKLLIQFQNNGVVDDSQLPKDRFSAERLKGVDSTLKIQPAKLEDSAVYLCASSLVPLDGTDTQYFGPGTRLTVL.